Below are 31 T cell receptor beta chains sequenced from a single sample in a study of T-cell reconstitution after alpha-beta-depleted transplantation in children. For TCRbeta, the library was prepared with unique molecular identifiers. TCRdb redid the calling of the PCR reads with MiXCR, one entry per CDR3 protein. The sample yields around 190,000 distinct CDR3 sequences, roughly 6.6% seen once. Source: PBMCs, taken before TCRalphabeta/CD19-depleted stem cell transplant. The receptors stem from a boy between 2 and 15 years old with acute lymphoblastic leukemia, due to receive a stem cell transplant.

This clonotype was seen many times. This chain joins TRBV20-1 and TRBJ2-2; D call uncertain. Germline loops: CDR1 DFQATT, CDR2 SNEGSKA (reference sequence). V lost 1 base to trimming and J lost 0 bases, with 6 bases between them. This CDR3 region has 14 residues. The CDR3, as DNA: TGCAGTGCTAGAGCCCCCCCGAACACCGGGGAGCTGTTTTTT. It translates to CSARAPPNTGELFF.

This clonotype was recorded many times. The chain is built from TRBV28 and TRBJ1-5, with 10 bases that match TRBD1. The germline gives CDR1 MDHEN, CDR2 SYDVKM. The CDR3 is 14 amino acids. The V segment lost 6 bases and the J segment 4 bases; nucleotides outside the gene matches: 3. CDR3 residues: CASRGGQGNQPQHF. The CDR3 bases are TGTGCCAGCAGGGGGGGACAGGGGAATCAGCCCCAGCATTTT.

At least ten counts were recorded for this clonotype. This chain uses TRBV3-1 with TRBJ2-1; D is unclear. The V end lost 1 base, the J end lost 7 bases, and 8 bases lay between the germline ends. Germline V gene sequence: CDR1 LGHDT, CDR2 YNNKEL (reference sequence). This CDR3 comprises 13 residues. The CDR3 spells CASSQVPANEQFF. CDR3 in DNA: TGTGCCAGCAGCCAAGTTCCGGCAAATGAGCAGTTCTTC.

In its sample, this clonotype was seen many times. The chain has TRBV11-1 and TRBJ2-1, with D tentatively TRBD1 (6 bases). V was clipped by 4 bases and J by 3 bases, with 25 bases between them. Looked up from germline, CDR1 is SGHAT and CDR2 is FQDESV (reference sequence). This CDR3 is built from 19 residues. The CDR3 loop reads CASSSPGTPKGSDYNEQFF. CDR3 DNA sequence: TGTGCCAGCAGCTCCCCCGGGACACCTAAGGGCAGCGACTACAATGAGCAGTTCTTC.

This rearrangement joins TRBV13 to TRBJ2-3; D could derive from TRBD1 or TRBD2 (5 bases each). Between the trimmed V and J ends, which lost 5 bases and 4 bases, there was a span of 22 bases. This CDR3 region has 17 residues. The germline V gene encodes CDR1 PRHDT and CDR2 FYEKMQ (reference sequence). CDR3 in DNA: TGTGCCAGCAGCGGGACCACCACGACGGGTGGTGCAGATACGCAGTATTTT. Translation gives CASSGTTTTGGADTQYF.

The rearrangement links TRBV20-1 to TRBJ2-6, with 8 bases matching TRBD2. The CDR3 contains 17 residues. Germline V lookup: CDR1 DFQATT, CDR2 SNEGSKA (reference sequence). The CDR3 is CCASGSGTSSGANVLTF. The CDR3 nucleotides read TGCTGCGCTAGTGGCTCCGGGACTAGTAGTGGGGCCAACGTCCTGACTTTC.

On this clonotype: Given a much more abundant clone one base away, this may be a read error. As the CDR3 is not closed by the conserved phenylalanine or tryptophan, this likely results from a read error. This chain links TRBV6-2 or TRBV6-3 with TRBJ2-3; tentatively, D is TRBD2 (6 bases). This CDR3 spans 15 amino acids. Germline V gene lookup returns CDR1 MNHEY and CDR2 SVGEGT. Trimming stripped 0 bases from V and 4 bases from J, with 11 bases between. CDR3 coding DNA: TGTGCCAGCAGTTACTCGACTAGTTCTTCAGATACGCAGTATGTT. It yields the protein CASSYSTSSSDTQYV.

This clonotype came up many times. The CDR3 loop reads CASSPWVQPNEKLFF. CDR3 nucleotide sequence: TGCGCCAGCAGCCCCTGGGTACAGCCAAATGAAAAACTGTTTTTT. The chain joins TRBV5-1 to TRBJ1-4, with D hard to call. The germline CDR1 and CDR2 sequences are SGHRS and YFSETQ. The CDR3 has 15 residues. The V gene lost 4 bases and the J gene lost 5 bases, with 15 bases spanning the gap.

In this sample, this clonotype turned up a few times. This rearrangement joins TRBV10-2 to TRBJ2-3, with D unresolved. The CDR3 length is 12 residues. Germline CDR1 WSHSY, CDR2 SAAADI. V was shortened by 6 bases and J by 5 bases, with 9 bases between the two germline ends. CDR3 coding DNA: TGCGCCAGCAGGGCCGCAGGAGATACGCAGTATTTT. It specifies CASRAAGDTQYF.

This clonotype showed up many times. The chain joins TRBV5-5 to TRBJ2-7, with a possible D match to TRBD2 (6 bases). This CDR3 comprises 12 residues. CDR1 and CDR2 (germline): SGHKS, YYEKEE (reference sequence). Trimming took off 3 bases at V and 3 bases at J, with 7 bases between the two ends. CDR3 amino acids: CASSWGLYEQYF. CDR3 bases: TGTGCCAGCAGCTGGGGACTCTACGAGCAGTACTTC.

In this sample, this clonotype turned up many times. The V and J genes are TRBV5-5 and TRBJ2-7; perhaps TRBD1 as D (5 bases). The CDR3 totals 15 residues. Trimming removed 3 bases from V and 3 bases from J, with 16 bases in between. The germline V gene encodes CDR1 SGHKS and CDR2 YYEKEE (reference sequence). CDR3 DNA sequence: TGTGCCAGCAGCTCTAAAACGGACGGACACTACGAGCAGTACTTC. Residues: CASSSKTDGHYEQYF.

This clonotype was counted at least ten times. The chain employs TRBV7-8 and TRBJ2-5; TRBD2 matches at 10 bases. The V segment lost 2 bases and the J segment 5 bases; nucleotides outside the gene matches: 11. The CDR3 is 17 residues long. Germline CDR1 and CDR2: SGHVS and FQNEAQ. The CDR3 sequence: CASSLRRTSGDLETQYF. DNA of the CDR3: TGTGCCAGCAGCTTAAGACGAACTAGCGGGGATCTTGAGACCCAGTACTTC.

This clonotype has a handful of counts. V is TRBV19 and J is TRBJ2-1; maybe TRBD2 (6 bases). V was shortened by 7 bases and J by 7 bases, with 11 bases between the two germline ends. CDR3 size: 12 residues. Germline values: CDR1 LNHDA, CDR2 SQIVND (reference sequence). CDR3 amino acids: CASTVGGNEQFF. CDR3 DNA sequence: TGTGCCAGTACGGTTGGGGGGAATGAGCAGTTCTTC. Using reference TRBV19 and TRBJ2-1 for the parts outside the CDR3, the full variable domain is DGGITQSPKYLFRKEGQNVTLSCEQNLNHDAMYWYRQDPGQGLRLIYYSQIVNDFQKGDIAEGYSVSREKKESFPLTVTSAQKNPTAFYLCASTVGGNEQFFGPGTRLTVL.

This clonotype showed up many times. The junction does not match germline at one end; this may be a read error. The chain employs TRBV5-1 and TRBJ2-7, with a weak D call TRBD2 (7 bases). The CDR3 has 14 amino acids. The germline V gene encodes CDR1 SGHRS and CDR2 YFSETQ. CDR3 nucleotides: TGTGCCAGCAGTTTAGGGGGGGCCTCCTACGAGCAGTACTTC. Translation gives CASSLGGASYEQYF. Full variable domain (remainder filled in from reference TRBV5-1 and TRBJ2-7): KAGVTQTPRYLIKTRGQQVTLSCSPISGHRSVSWYQQTPGQGLQFLFEYFSETQRNKGNFPGRFSGRQFSNSRSEMNVSTLELGDSALYLCASSLGGASYEQYFGPGTRLTVT.

This clonotype was seen many times. The chain links TRBV29-1 to TRBJ2-1, with 9 bases lining up with TRBD2. J was trimmed by 5 bases and V by 2 bases; bases with no gene match: 7. Germline values: CDR1 SQVTM, CDR2 ANQGSEA. The CDR3 totals 15 residues. For the CDR3, the DNA is TGCAGCGTTGAATGGGCGGGGGGGCCCGACAATGAGCAGTTCTTC. Translated: CSVEWAGGPDNEQFF.

This clonotype was counted many times. The chain employs TRBV28 and TRBJ2-2; the D is unclear. CDR1 and CDR2 (germline): MDHEN, SYDVKM. The V end was cut by 8 bases, the J end by 5 bases, with 12 bases between. The CDR3 runs 13 residues. The CDR3 region is CASLDLGTGELFF. CDR3 DNA sequence: TGTGCCAGCCTGGACCTAGGGACCGGGGAGCTGTTTTTT.

This clonotype has a count of ten or more. The genes are TRBV11-3 and TRBJ2-1; possibly TRBD2 for D (6 bases). This CDR3 has 12 amino acids. V lost 4 bases and J 9 bases, leaving 10 bases between the germline ends. Germline CDR1 reads SGHNT; CDR2 reads YENEEA. The CDR3 loop reads CASSSSSVEQFF. The CDR3, as DNA: TGTGCCAGCAGCTCTTCTAGCGTTGAGCAGTTCTTC.

This clonotype was recorded many times. This rearrangement joins TRBV5-6 to TRBJ2-3; TRBD2 agrees at 7 bases. The CDR3 runs to 17 residues. The germline V gene has CDR1 SGHDT and CDR2 YYEEEE. The ends lost 0 bases at V and 2 bases at J; junction bases unmatched: 9. The CDR3 loop reads CASSLEVQRGTTDTQYF. Here the CDR3 DNA reads TGTGCCAGCAGCTTGGAAGTCCAGCGGGGAACCACAGATACGCAGTATTTT.

This clonotype was counted many times. The chain combines TRBV7-2 with TRBJ2-3, with D uncertain. Trimming took off 1 base at V and 1 base at J, with 12 bases between the two ends. This CDR3 is built from 16 residues. The germline gives CDR1 SGHTA, CDR2 FQGNSA. CDR3 in DNA: TGTGCCAGCAGCTTAGGAAAGTTTGCCCGCACAGATACGCAGTATTTT. Its translation: CASSLGKFARTDTQYF.

The V and J genes are TRBV9 and TRBJ2-3; maybe TRBD1 (6 bases). CDR1 SGDLS and CDR2 YYNGEE come from the germline V gene. This CDR3 is 13 amino acids long. Trimming pared 3 bases from V and 5 bases from J, leaving 10 bases between. The CDR3 DNA is TGTGCCAGCAGCGGGACAGCCAGAGATACGCAGTATTTT. This gives the protein CASSGTARDTQYF.

V and J are TRBV5-1 and TRBJ2-7; D may be TRBD1 (6 bases). The germline gives CDR1 SGHRS, CDR2 YFSETQ. Trimming took 0 bases from V and 3 from J, leaving 13 bases between them. The CDR3 spans 15 residues. DNA for the CDR3: TGCGCCAGCAGCTTGGCCTCCAGGGGTGGCTACGAGCAGTACTTC. Translating it yields CASSLASRGGYEQYF.

This clonotype was observed a few times. The chain couples TRBV7-9 to TRBJ1-4; weak D call: TRBD1 (5 bases). The germline V and J ends were trimmed by 5 bases and 0 bases, with 10 bases remaining between them. The CDR3 is 15 residues long. The germline CDR1 and CDR2 sequences are SEHNR and FQNEAQ (reference sequence). The CDR3 sequence: CASSRTGATNEKLFF. The CDR3 DNA reads TGTGCCAGCAGCCGCACAGGAGCAACTAATGAAAAACTGTTTTTT.

This clonotype came up many times. The chain uses TRBV18 and TRBJ1-4; D remains ambiguous. CDR3 length: 13 residues. V gave up 3 bases and J gave up 6 bases, with 8 bases separating them. Germline V lookup: CDR1 KGHSH, CDR2 LQKENI. The CDR3 loop is CASSPGPDEKLFF. The CDR3 nucleotides are TGTGCCAGCTCACCGGGCCCTGATGAAAAACTGTTTTTT.

This clonotype was picked up a small number of times. V and J are TRBV28 and TRBJ2-1; 8 bases are shared with TRBD1. The CDR3 runs 16 residues. V trimming: 7 bases; J trimming: 4 bases; junction bases outside the gene matches: 12. Germline V CDR1 and CDR2: MDHEN, SYDVKM. CDR3 loop: CASTGDRREPYNEQFF. As DNA, the CDR3 is TGTGCCAGCACCGGGGACAGGAGAGAACCGTACAATGAGCAGTTCTTC.

This clonotype was seen a handful of times. This chain joins TRBV19 and TRBJ1-1, with unresolved D. CDR3 length equals 12 residues. In germline, CDR1 is LNHDA, CDR2 SQIVND (reference sequence). The V and J ends lost 8 bases and 1 base respectively, with 8 bases between them. DNA of the CDR3: TGTGCCAGTTTTAAGTCGAACACTGAAGCTTTCTTT. Its translation: CASFKSNTEAFF.

This clonotype was found a few times. The chain employs TRBV11-2 and TRBJ2-7; D gene uncertain. V lost 4 bases, J lost 2 bases, and 9 bases lay in between. This CDR3 region has 13 residues. Per germline, CDR1 SGHAT and CDR2 FQNNGV. CDR3: CASSYDTTYEQYF. CDR3 sequence (DNA): TGTGCCAGCAGCTACGACACAACCTACGAGCAGTACTTC.

The chain combines TRBV11-3 with TRBJ2-1, with D unresolved. Per germline, CDR1 SGHNT and CDR2 YENEEA. V lost 5 bases and J 9 bases, leaving 11 bases between the germline ends. There are 12 residues in the CDR3. CDR3 DNA: TGTGCCAGCAGCGGTTTGGTCGGTGAGCAGTTCTTC. Its protein product is CASSGLVGEQFF.

This clonotype was counted ten times or more. The chain employs TRBV20-1 and TRBJ1-5; D unclear. The V gene lost 3 bases and the J gene lost 5 bases, with 14 bases spanning the gap. Germline CDR1 is DFQATT and CDR2 is SNEGSKA (reference sequence). CDR3 length: 14 amino acids. In nucleotides, the CDR3 is TGCAGTGCTAGTTTTTCCGGGATTGATCAGCCCCAGCATTTT. Its translation: CSASFSGIDQPQHF.

This clonotype turned up a few times. The CDR3 reads CASSFPAGIPFRGSTEAFF. CDR3 nucleotide sequence: TGTGCCAGCAGTTTTCCTGCCGGGATCCCTTTCAGGGGGAGTACTGAAGCTTTCTTT. This chain connects TRBV12-3 or TRBV12-4 to TRBJ1-1, with TRBD1 identical over 7 bases. The length of the CDR3 is 19 residues. Trimming at V came to 3 bases and at J to 5 bases, leaving 21 bases not matched to a gene.

This clonotype was recorded many times. V gene TRBV12-3 or TRBV12-4 combines with J gene TRBJ2-1; 7 bases align to TRBD2. The CDR3 sequence is 16 residues long. V lost 2 bases and J lost 7; bases outside the gene matches: 11. The CDR3 DNA sequence: TGTGCCAGCAGTTTAATGCGGGAGCCCTTTAGGAATGAGCAGTTCTTC. Translation gives CASSLMREPFRNEQFF.

This clonotype was seen a few times. The V call is TRBV20-1, the J call TRBJ2-7; 12 nucleotides match TRBD2. Germline CDR1 DFQATT, CDR2 SNEGSKA (reference sequence). Losses at the gene ends were 4 bases for V and 5 bases for J; bases not matched to a gene: 9. The CDR3 consists of 15 residues. The CDR3 here is CSANPKTSGSNEQYF. CDR3 DNA sequence: TGCAGTGCTAATCCGAAGACTAGCGGGAGTAACGAGCAGTACTTC.